In its sample, the clone carrying this T cell receptor beta chain was seen a few times. Its antigen is as yet unknown. The data stem from a study of T cell clonotyping in hematopoietic cell transplantation. Study results and limitations: Few recipient clonotypes overlapped donors; over 97% were de novo at given depth. Broader posttransplant TCR repertoire diversity was predicted by graft donor and pretransplant recipient Inverse Simpson Index values. Without cell sorting, CD4 versus CD8 contributions remain unresolved. After transplant, recipient diversity fell while pathologically expanded clonotypes grew through day 180.

This CDR3 contains 18 residues. CDR1 is SGHTA and CDR2 is FQGNSA in the germline V gene. The V segment lost 6 bases and the J segment 2 bases; nucleotides outside the gene matches: 16. Clones were read by immunoSEQ multiplex PCR, and TCRdb kept only the in-frame ones, dropping some. The sample holds about 11,000 clones; approximately 46% are singletons and the top ten take about 7.7%. The chain is built from TRBV7-2 and TRBJ2-1, with TRBD1 matching 7 bases. The specimen was PBMCs, collected 30 days after allogeneic stem cell transplant. The receptor comes from a male patient between 45 and 60 years old who had an allogeneic stem cell transplant from an unrelated donor, so the T cells may come from the graft donor. Some clones in this sample may be carry-over from other donors' samples. The CDR3 loop reads CASRAEGLQGRAYNEQFF. CDR3 sequence (DNA): TGTGCCAGCAGGGCAGAGGGGCTACAGGGGAGAGCCTACAATGAGCAGTTCTTC.